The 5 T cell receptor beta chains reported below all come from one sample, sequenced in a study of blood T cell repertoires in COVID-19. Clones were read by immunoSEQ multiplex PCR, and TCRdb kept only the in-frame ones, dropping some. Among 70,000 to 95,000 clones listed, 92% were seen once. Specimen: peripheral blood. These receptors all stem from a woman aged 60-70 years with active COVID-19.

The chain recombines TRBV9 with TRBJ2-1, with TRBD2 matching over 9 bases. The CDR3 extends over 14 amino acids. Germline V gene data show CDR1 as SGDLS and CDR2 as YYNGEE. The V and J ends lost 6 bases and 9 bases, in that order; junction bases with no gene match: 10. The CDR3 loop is CASTLAGVASEQFF. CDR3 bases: TGTGCCAGCACCTTAGCGGGAGTGGCTTCTGAGCAGTTCTTC.

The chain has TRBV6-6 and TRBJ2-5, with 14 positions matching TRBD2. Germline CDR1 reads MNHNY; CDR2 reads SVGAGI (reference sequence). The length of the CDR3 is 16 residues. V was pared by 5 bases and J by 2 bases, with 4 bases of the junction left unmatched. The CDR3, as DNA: TGTGCCAGCAGTAAAGGACTAGCGGGAGGACAAGAGACCCAGTACTTC. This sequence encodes CASSKGLAGGQETQYF.

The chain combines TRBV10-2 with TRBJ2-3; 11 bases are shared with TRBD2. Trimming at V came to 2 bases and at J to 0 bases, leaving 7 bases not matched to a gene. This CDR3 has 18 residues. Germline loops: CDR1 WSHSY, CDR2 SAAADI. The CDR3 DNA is TGCGCCAGCAGTGAGGAAGGGGGACTAGCGGAAAGCACAGATACGCAGTATTTT. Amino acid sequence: CASSEEGGLAESTDTQYF.

CDR3 sequence: CASSPFSGGARSRTDTQYF. CDR3 in DNA: TGTGCCAGCAGCCCTTTCAGCGGAGGGGCGCGGTCCCGCACAGATACGCAGTATTTT. The chain links TRBV9 to TRBJ2-3; TRBD2 might be the D (6 bases). Trimming took 4 bases from V and 1 from J, leaving 25 bases between them. This CDR3 is built from 19 residues. CDR1 is SGDLS and CDR2 is YYNGEE in the germline V gene.

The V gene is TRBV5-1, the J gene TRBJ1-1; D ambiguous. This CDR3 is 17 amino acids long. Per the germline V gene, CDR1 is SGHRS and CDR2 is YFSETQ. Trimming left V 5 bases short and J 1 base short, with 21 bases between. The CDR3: CASSPPLARLGNTEAFF. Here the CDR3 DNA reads TGCGCCAGCAGTCCGCCTCTCGCTAGATTGGGGAACACTGAAGCTTTCTTT.